The clone carrying this T cell receptor (beta chain) was seen a handful of times. Its matching antigen is unknown. This specimen comes from a study of identical twins. The study, taken as a whole, reports: High-abundance cord blood beta clonotypes had fewer insertions; memory repertoires showed none.

Healthy Caucasians made up all donors. This CDR3 is 15 amino acids long. The germline CDR1 and CDR2 sequences are MNHNS and SASEGT. V was trimmed by 4 bases and J by 5 bases, leaving 14 bases between them. From the 5' RACE reads, TCRdb called clonotypes with MiXCR, one entry per CDR3 protein. The repertoire holds more than 1.5 million distinct CDR3 sequences, about 32% seen once, with 0.27% in the top ten. This chain joins TRBV6-1 and TRBJ1-4; D gene uncertain. This receptor was taken from a newborn girl in good health. The sequenced sample consisted of cord blood. The CDR3 reads CASSAYAYENEKLFF. The CDR3 DNA sequence: TGTGCCAGCAGTGCATACGCGTACGAGAATGAAAAACTGTTTTTT.